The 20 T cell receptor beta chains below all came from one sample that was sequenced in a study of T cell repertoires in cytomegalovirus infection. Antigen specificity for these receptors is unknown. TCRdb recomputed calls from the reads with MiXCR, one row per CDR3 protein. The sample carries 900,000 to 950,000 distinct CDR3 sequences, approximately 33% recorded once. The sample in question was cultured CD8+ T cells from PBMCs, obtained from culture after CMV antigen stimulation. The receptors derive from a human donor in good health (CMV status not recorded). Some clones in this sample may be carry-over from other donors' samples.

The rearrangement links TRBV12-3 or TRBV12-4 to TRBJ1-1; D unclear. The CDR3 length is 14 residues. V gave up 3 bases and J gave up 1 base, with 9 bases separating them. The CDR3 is CASSLSDPNTEAFF. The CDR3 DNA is TGTGCCAGCAGTTTGTCCGACCCGAACACTGAAGCTTTCTTT.

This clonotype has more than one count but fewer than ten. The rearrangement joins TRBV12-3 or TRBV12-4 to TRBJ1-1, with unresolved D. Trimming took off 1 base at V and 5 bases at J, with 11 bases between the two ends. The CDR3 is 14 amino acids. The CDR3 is CASSLEILGTEAFF. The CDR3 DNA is TGTGCCAGCAGTTTAGAGATCCTCGGGACTGAAGCTTTCTTT.

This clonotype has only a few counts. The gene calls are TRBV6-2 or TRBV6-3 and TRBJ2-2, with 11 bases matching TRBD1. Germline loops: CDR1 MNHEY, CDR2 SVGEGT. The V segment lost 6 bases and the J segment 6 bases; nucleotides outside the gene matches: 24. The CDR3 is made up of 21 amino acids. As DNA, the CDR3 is TGTGCCAGCAGCCTCCATGTCGGGACAGGGGGTGTCGGTTATTTGCCCGGGGAGCTGTTTTTT. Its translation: CASSLHVGTGGVGYLPGELFF.

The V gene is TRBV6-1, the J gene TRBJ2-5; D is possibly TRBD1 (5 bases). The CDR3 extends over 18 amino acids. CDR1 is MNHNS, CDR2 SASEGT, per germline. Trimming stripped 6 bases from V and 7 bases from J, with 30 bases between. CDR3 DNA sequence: TGTGCCAGCAGACGCGATCCAATGCAAATCAGGGAAAAGAGGACCCAGTACTTC. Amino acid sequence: CASRRDPMQIREKRTQYF.

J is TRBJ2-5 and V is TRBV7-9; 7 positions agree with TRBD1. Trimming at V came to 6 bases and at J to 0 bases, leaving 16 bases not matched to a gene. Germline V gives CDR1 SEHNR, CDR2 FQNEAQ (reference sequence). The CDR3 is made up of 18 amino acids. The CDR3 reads CASSPGQTLLGYQETQYF. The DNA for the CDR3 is TGTGCCAGCAGTCCGGGACAGACTTTATTGGGTTACCAAGAGACCCAGTACTTC.

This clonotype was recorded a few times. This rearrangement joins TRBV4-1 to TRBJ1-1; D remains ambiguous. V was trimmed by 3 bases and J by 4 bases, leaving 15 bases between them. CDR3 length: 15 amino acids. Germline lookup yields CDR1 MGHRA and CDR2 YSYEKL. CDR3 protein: CASSHDPGTFTEAFF. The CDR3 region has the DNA TGCGCCAGCAGCCATGATCCGGGCACCTTCACTGAAGCTTTCTTT.

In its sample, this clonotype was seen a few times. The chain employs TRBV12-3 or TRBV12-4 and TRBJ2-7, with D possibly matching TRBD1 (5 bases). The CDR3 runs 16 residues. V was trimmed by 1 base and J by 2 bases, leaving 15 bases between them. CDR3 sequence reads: CASSLVWPDKTYEQYF. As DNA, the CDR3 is TGTGCCAGCAGTTTAGTTTGGCCGGACAAGACCTACGAGCAGTACTTC.

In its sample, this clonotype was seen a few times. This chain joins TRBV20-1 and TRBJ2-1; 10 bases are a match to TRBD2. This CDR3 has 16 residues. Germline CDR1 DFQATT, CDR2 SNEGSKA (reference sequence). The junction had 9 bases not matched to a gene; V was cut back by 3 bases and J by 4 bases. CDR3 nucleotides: TGCAGTGCTAGTAACCTAGCGGGGGCGACATACAATGAGCAGTTCTTC. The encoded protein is CSASNLAGATYNEQFF.

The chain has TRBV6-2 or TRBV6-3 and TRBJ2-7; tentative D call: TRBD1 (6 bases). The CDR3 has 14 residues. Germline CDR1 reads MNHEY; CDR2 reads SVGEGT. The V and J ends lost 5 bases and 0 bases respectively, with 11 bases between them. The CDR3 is CASSDLQGSYEQYV. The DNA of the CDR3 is TGTGCCAGCAGTGACTTACAGGGCTCCTACGAGCAGTACGTC.

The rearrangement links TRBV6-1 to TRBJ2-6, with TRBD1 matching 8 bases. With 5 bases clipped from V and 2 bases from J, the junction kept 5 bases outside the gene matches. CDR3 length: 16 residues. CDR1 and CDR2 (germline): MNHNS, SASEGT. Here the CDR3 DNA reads TGTGCCAGCAGTCCTTACAGGGGGACTGGGGCCAACGTCCTGACTTTC. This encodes CASSPYRGTGANVLTF.

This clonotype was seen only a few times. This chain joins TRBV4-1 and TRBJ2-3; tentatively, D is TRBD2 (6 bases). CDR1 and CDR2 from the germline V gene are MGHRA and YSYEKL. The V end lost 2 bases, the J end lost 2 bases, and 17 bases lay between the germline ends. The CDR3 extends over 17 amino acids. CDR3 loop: CASSQSTGPGATDTQYF. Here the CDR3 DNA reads TGCGCCAGCAGCCAATCGACGGGCCCGGGAGCCACAGATACGCAGTATTTT.

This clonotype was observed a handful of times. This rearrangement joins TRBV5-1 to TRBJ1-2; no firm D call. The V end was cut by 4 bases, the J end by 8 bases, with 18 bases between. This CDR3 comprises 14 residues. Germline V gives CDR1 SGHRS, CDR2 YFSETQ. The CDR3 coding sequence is TGCGCCAGCAGCCCCGCCGCGCCGGCCGAGGGCTACACCTTC. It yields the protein CASSPAAPAEGYTF.

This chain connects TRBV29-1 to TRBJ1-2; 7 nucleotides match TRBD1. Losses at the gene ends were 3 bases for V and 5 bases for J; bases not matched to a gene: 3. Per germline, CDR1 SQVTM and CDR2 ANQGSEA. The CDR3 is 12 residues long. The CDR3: CSVEDRKYGYTF. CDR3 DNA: TGCAGCGTTGAGGACAGGAAGTATGGCTACACCTTC. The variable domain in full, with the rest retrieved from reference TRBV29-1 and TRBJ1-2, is SAVISQKPSRDICQRGTSLTIQCQVDSQVTMMFWYRQQPGQSLTLIATANQGSEATYESGFVIDKFPISRPNLTFSTLTVSNMSPEDSSIYLCSVEDRKYGYTFGSGTRLTVV.

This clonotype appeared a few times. The CDR3: CASSPETSGGTQETQYF. The CDR3 DNA follows: TGTGCCAGCAGTCCCGAGACTAGCGGGGGAACCCAAGAGACCCAGTACTTC. This sequence joins TRBV6-5 and TRBJ2-5, with TRBD2 identical over 12 bases. V lost 5 bases, J lost 1 base, and 8 bases stayed unmatched. CDR1 and CDR2 from the germline V gene are MNHEY and SVGAGI. CDR3 length equals 17 residues.

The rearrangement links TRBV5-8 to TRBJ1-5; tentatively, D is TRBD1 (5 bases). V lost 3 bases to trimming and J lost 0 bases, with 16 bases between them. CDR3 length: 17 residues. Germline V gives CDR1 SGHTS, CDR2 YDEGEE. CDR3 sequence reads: CASSWDVWGISNQPQHF. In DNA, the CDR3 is TGTGCCAGCAGCTGGGACGTATGGGGGATTAGCAATCAGCCCCAGCATTTT.

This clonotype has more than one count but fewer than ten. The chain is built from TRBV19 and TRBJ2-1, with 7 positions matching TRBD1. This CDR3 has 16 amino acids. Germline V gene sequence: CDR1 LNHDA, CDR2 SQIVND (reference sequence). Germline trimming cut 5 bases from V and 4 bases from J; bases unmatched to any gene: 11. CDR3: CASSVDDRAEYNEQFF. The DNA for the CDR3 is TGTGCCAGTAGTGTGGATGACAGGGCAGAATACAATGAGCAGTTCTTC.

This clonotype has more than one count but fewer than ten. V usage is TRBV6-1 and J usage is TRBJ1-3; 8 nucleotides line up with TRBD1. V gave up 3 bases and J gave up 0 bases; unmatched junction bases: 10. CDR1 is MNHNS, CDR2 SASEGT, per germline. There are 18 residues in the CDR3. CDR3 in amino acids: CASSEVSGGLSSGNTIYF. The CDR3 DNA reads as TGTGCCAGCAGTGAGGTGTCAGGGGGCCTGAGCTCTGGAAACACCATATATTTT.

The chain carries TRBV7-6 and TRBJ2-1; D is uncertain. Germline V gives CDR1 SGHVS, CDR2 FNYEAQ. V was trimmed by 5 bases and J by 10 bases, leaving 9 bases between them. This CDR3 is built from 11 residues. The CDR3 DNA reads TGTGCCAGCAGCCCCCAGGAGGAGCAGTTCTTC. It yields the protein CASSPQEEQFF.

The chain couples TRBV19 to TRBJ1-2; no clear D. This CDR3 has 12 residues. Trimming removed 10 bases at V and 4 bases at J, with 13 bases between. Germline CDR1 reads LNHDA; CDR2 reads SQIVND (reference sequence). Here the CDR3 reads CANRRSGYGYTF. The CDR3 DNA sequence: TGTGCCAATAGGCGCAGTGGCTATGGCTACACCTTC.

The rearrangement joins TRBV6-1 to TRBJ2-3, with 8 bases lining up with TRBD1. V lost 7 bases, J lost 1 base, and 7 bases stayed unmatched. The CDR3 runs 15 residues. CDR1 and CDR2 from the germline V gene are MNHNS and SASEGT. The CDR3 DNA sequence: TGTGCCAGCAATATACAGGGGGGTGGCACAGATACGCAGTATTTT. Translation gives CASNIQGGGTDTQYF.